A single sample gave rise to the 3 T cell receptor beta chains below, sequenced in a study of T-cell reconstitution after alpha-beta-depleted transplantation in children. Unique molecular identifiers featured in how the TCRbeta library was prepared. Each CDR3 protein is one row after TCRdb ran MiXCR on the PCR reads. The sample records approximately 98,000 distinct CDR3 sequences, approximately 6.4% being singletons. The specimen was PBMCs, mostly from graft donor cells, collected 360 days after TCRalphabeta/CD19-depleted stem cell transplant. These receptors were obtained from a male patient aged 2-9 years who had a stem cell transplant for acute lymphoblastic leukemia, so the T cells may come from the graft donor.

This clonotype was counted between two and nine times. The CDR3 protein is CASSQVLVNQPQHF. The CDR3 DNA reads as TGCGCCAGCAGCCAAGTATTAGTCAATCAGCCCCAGCATTTT. The chain carries TRBV4-1 and TRBJ1-5, with D unresolved. CDR1 is MGHRA, CDR2 YSYEKL, per germline. CDR3 size: 14 residues. Trimming took 1 base from V and 3 from J, leaving 7 bases between them.

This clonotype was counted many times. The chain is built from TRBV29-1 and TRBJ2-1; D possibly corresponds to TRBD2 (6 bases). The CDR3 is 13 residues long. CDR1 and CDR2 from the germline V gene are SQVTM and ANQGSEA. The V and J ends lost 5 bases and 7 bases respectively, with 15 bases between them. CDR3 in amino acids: CSVLGGTENEQFF. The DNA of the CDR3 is TGCAGCGTTCTAGGTGGGACTGAGAATGAGCAGTTCTTC.

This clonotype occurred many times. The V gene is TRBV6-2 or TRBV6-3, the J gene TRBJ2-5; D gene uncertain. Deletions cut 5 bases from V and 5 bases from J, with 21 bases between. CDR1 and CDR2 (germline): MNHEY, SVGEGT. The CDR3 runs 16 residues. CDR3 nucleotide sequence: TGTGCCAGCAGTCCCTGGCGGCAGCTCATGGGGGAGACCCAGTACTTC. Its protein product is CASSPWRQLMGETQYF.